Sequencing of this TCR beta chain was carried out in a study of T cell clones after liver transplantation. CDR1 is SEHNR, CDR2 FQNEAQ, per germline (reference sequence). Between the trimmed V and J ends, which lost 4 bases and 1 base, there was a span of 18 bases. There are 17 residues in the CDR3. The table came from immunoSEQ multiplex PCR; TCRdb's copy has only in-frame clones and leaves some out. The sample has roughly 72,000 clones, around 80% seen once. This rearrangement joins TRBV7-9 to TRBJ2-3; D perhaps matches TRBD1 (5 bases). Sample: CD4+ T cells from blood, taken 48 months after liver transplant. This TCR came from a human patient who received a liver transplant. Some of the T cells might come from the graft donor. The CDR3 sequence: CASSSLAIDSGTDTQYF. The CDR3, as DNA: TGTGCCAGCAGCTCACTTGCTATTGACAGCGGCACAGATACGCAGTATTTT.